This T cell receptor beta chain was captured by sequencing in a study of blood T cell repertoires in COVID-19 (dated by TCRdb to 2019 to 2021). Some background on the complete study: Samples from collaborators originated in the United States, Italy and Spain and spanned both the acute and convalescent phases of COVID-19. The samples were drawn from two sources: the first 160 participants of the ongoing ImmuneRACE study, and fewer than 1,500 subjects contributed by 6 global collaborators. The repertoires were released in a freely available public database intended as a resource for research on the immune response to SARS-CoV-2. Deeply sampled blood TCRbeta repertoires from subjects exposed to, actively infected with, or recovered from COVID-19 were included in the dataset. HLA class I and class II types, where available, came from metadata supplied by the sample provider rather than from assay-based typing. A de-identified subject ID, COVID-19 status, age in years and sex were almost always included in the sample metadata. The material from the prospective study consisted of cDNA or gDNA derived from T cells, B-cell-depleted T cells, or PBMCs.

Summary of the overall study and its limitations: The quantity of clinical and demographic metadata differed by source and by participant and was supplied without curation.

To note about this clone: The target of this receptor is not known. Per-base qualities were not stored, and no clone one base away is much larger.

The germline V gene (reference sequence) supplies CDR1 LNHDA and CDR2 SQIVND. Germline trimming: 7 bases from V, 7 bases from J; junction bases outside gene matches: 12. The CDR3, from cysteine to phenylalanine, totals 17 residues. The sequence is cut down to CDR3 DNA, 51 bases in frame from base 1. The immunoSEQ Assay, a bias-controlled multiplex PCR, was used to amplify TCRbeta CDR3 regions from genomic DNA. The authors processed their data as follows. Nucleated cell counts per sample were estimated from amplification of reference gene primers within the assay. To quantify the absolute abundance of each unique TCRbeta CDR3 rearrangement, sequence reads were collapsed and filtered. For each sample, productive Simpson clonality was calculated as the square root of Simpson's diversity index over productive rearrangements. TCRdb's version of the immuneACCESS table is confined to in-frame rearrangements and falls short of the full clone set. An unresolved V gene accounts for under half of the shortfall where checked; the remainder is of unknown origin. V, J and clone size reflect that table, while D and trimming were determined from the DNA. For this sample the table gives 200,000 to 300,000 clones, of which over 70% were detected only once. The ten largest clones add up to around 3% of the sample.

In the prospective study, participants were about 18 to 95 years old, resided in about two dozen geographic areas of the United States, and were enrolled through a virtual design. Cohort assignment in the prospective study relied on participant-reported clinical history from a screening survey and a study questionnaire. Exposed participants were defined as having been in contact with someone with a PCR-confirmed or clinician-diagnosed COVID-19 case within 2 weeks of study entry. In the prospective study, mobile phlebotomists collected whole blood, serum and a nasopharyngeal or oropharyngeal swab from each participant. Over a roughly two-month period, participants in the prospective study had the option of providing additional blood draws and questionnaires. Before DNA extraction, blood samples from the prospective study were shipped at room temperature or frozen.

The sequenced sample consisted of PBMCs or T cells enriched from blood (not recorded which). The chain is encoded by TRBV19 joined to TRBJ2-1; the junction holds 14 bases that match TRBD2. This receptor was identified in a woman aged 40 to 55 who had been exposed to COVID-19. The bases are TGTGCCAGTATGAGGACTAGCGGGAGGTTTGTCGAGAATGAGCAGTTCTTC. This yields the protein CASMRTSGRFVENEQFF.